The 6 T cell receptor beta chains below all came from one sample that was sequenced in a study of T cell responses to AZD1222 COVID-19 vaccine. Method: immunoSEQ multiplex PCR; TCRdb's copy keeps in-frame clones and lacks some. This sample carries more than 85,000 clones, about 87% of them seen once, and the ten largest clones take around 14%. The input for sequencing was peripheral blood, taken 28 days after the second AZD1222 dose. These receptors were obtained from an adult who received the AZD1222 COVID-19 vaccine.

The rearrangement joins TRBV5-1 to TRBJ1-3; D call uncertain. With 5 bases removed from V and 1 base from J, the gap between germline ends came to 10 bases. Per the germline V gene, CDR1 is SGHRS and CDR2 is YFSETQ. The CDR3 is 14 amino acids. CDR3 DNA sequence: TGCGCCAGCAGGGATGGTGGTTCTGGAAACACCATATATTTT. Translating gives CASRDGGSGNTIYF.

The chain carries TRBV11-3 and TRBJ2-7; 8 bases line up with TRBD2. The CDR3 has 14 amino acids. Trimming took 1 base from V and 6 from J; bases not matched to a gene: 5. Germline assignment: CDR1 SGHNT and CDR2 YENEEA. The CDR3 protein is CASSLAGGPGEQYF. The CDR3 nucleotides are TGTGCCAGCAGCTTAGCGGGGGGGCCTGGCGAGCAGTACTTC. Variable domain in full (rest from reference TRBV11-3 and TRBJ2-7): EAGVVQSPRYKIIEKKQPVAFWCNPISGHNTLYWYLQNLGQGPELLIRYENEEAVDDSQLPKDRFSAERLKGVDSTLKIQPAELGDSAVYLCASSLAGGPGEQYFGPGTRLTVT.

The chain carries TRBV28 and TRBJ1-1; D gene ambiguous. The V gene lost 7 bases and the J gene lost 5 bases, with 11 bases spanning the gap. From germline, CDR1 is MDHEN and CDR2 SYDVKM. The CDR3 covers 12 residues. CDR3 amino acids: CASTQYWTEAFF. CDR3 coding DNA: TGTGCCAGCACCCAATACTGGACTGAAGCTTTCTTT.

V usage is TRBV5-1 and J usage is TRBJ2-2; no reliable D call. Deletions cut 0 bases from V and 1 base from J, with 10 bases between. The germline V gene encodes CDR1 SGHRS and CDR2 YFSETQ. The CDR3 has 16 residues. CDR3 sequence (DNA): TGCGCCAGCAGCTTGGCAAGGTCAGAGAACACCGGGGAGCTGTTTTTT. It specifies CASSLARSENTGELFF.

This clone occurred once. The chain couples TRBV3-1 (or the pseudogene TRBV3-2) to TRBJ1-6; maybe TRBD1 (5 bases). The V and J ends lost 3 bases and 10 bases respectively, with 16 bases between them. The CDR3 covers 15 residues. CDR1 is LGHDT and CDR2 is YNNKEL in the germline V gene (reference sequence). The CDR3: CASSQRGDSLSPLHF. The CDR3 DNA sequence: TGTGCCAGCAGCCAGAGGGGAGACTCTTTGTCACCCCTCCACTTT.

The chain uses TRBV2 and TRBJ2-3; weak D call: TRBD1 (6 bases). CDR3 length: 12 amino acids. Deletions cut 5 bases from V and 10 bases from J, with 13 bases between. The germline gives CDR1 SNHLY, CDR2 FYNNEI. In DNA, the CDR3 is TGTGCCAGCAGTAAACAGGGCCCCGCGCAGTATTTT. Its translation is CASSKQGPAQYF.